The 16 T cell receptor beta chains given below trace back to one sample, sequenced in a study of post-analysis software for immune sequencing data. Whole-study findings and limits: Five TRBV segments were significantly more frequent in patients than in controls. TRBV5-6, TRBV5-1 and TRBV20-1 were among these segments.

TCR beta cDNA libraries had unique molecular identifiers. TCRdb reanalysed the PCR reads using MiXCR and keeps one entry per CDR3 protein. The table records some 890,000 distinct CDR3 sequences, roughly 50% of them present only once. For these TCRs, the target antigens are not known. The source material was blood. The receptors derive from a girl aged 5-17 years with multiple sclerosis.

This clonotype occurred once. One junction end disagrees with the germline gene, perhaps due to a read error. V is TRBV2 and J is TRBJ2-6, with 9 bases that match TRBD1. This CDR3 comprises 19 residues. Germline lookup yields CDR1 SNHLY and CDR2 FYNNEI. In DNA, the CDR3 is TGTGCCAGCAGGCAATCTACAGGGGGCGCGGAGCCTGGGGCCATCGTCCTGACTTTC. It encodes CASRQSTGGAEPGAIVLTF.

The rearrangement links TRBV7-9 to TRBJ2-5, with 9 bases aligning to TRBD2. Germline CDR1 SEHNR, CDR2 FQNEAQ (reference sequence). The CDR3 loop spans 16 amino acids. Trimming at V came to 4 bases and at J to 0 bases, leaving 6 bases not matched to a gene. The CDR3 DNA sequence: TGTGCCAGCAGCTCCCAGACTAGCGGATACCAAGAGACCCAGTACTTC. Residues: CASSSQTSGYQETQYF.

J is TRBJ1-2 and V is TRBV12-3 or TRBV12-4; no clear D gene. CDR3 size: 14 residues. The ends were cut back, 5 bases at V and 3 bases at J, with 13 bases in the middle. CDR3 protein: CASSPSRQDYGYTF. The CDR3 DNA reads TGTGCCAGCAGTCCCAGTCGGCAGGACTATGGCTACACCTTC.

In this sample, this clonotype turned up a few times. The chain recombines TRBV20-1 with TRBJ2-1; 7 nucleotides match TRBD1. Trimming took 0 bases from V and 8 from J; bases not matched to a gene: 10. The CDR3 loop spans 15 amino acids. Germline V lookup: CDR1 DFQATT, CDR2 SNEGSKA (reference sequence). CDR3 coding DNA: TGCAGTGCTAGAGATGCGGGCAGGGGGACGGATGAGCAGTTCTTC. It encodes CSARDAGRGTDEQFF.

J is TRBJ2-5 and V is TRBV2, with D possibly matching TRBD2 (5 bases). In germline, CDR1 is SNHLY, CDR2 FYNNEI. This CDR3 spans 15 amino acids. V was pared by 3 bases and J by 4 bases, with 15 bases between. The CDR3: CASSEEASQVETQYF. For the CDR3, the DNA is TGTGCCAGCAGTGAGGAGGCTAGCCAGGTAGAGACCCAGTACTTC. Looking up the rest from reference TRBV2 and TRBJ2-5 gives the full variable domain: EPEVTQTPSHQVTQMGQEVILRCVPISNHLYFYWYRQILGQKVEFLVSFYNNEISEKSEIFDDQFSVERPDGSNFTLKIRSTKLEDSAMYFCASSEEASQVETQYFGPGTRLLVL.

The chain employs TRBV20-1 and TRBJ2-7; D is undetermined. Trimming removed 2 bases from V and 3 bases from J, with 17 bases in between. CDR3 length: 15 residues. Germline V gene sequence: CDR1 DFQATT, CDR2 SNEGSKA (reference sequence). In DNA, the CDR3 is TGCAGTGCTAGATCCGAGTTAATTGACGGCTACGAGCAGTACTTC. Translated: CSARSELIDGYEQYF.

This clonotype came up many times. V is TRBV7-2 and J is TRBJ2-3, with TRBD2 identical over 8 bases. CDR1 is SGHTA and CDR2 is FQGNSA in the germline V gene. CDR3 length: 15 amino acids. With V trimmed by 3 bases and J by 0 bases, 2 bases remained unmatched. The CDR3 sequence: CASSLPSGSTDTQYF. The CDR3 bases are TGTGCCAGCAGCTTGCCTAGCGGGAGCACAGATACGCAGTATTTT.

V is TRBV4-1 and J is TRBJ2-1, with 10 bases identical to TRBD1. This CDR3 contains 18 residues. Losses at the gene ends were 0 bases for V and 4 bases for J; bases not matched to a gene: 9. Germline V lookup: CDR1 MGHRA, CDR2 YSYEKL. The DNA of the CDR3 is TGCGCCAGCAGCCAAGATAGGGCCGGGACAGGGGCTTACAATGAGCAGTTCTTC. As protein: CASSQDRAGTGAYNEQFF.

This rearrangement joins TRBV7-8 to TRBJ2-1; 9 nucleotides match TRBD2. Germline-derived CDR1 and CDR2 are SGHVS and FQNEAQ. The CDR3 totals 15 residues. V dropped 4 bases and J dropped 5; count of bases not matched to a gene: 6. CDR3 in DNA: TGTGCCAGCAGCTGGGGGGCGGGGGGGAACAATGAGCAGTTCTTC. This codes for CASSWGAGGNNEQFF.

CDR3 sequence (DNA): TGCAGTGCTCGCAGACAGGGTGGGTCGTTAGCTCAGCCCCAGCATTTT. This encodes CSARRQGGSLAQPQHF. The rearrangement uses TRBV20-1 and TRBJ1-5; 7 nucleotides line up with TRBD1. This CDR3 has 16 amino acids. CDR1 and CDR2 from the germline V gene are DFQATT and SNEGSKA (reference sequence). The junction had 16 bases not matched to a gene; V was cut back by 5 bases and J by 6 bases.

This sequence joins TRBV12-3 or TRBV12-4 and TRBJ1-2; D is unresolved. V dropped 2 bases and J dropped 8 bases, with 3 bases sitting between them. This CDR3 comprises 10 residues. Here the CDR3 reads CASSLLGYTF. CDR3 DNA: TGTGCCAGCAGTTTATTGGGCTACACCTTC.

The chain uses TRBV29-1 and TRBJ1-1, with 9 bases aligning to TRBD1. The CDR3 length is 15 residues. J lost 1 base, V lost 6 bases, and 9 bases had no gene match. Germline V gene lookup returns CDR1 SQVTM and CDR2 ANQGSEA. CDR3 DNA: TGCAGCGTGAGGGGACAGGGTATGGCGAACACTGAAGCTTTCTTT. Translation gives CSVRGQGMANTEAFF. The whole variable domain, remainder taken from reference TRBV29-1 and TRBJ1-1, is SAVISQKPSRDICQRGTSLTIQCQVDSQVTMMFWYRQQPGQSLTLIATANQGSEATYESGFVIDKFPISRPNLTFSTLTVSNMSPEDSSIYLCSVRGQGMANTEAFFGQGTRLTVV.

The rearrangement uses TRBV10-3 and TRBJ2-5; 12 nucleotides line up with TRBD1. V shed 5 bases, J shed 0 bases, and the junction held 4 bases outside the gene matches. CDR1 and CDR2 (germline): ENHRY, SYGVKD. The CDR3 contains 16 residues. The DNA for the CDR3 is TGTGCCATCAGTCCCGGGACAGGGGGCTACCAAGAGACCCAGTACTTC. This sequence encodes CAISPGTGGYQETQYF.

V is TRBV7-8 and J is TRBJ2-2, with no clear D. Germline-derived CDR1 and CDR2 are SGHVS and FQNEAQ. The CDR3 has 15 amino acids. Deletions cut 5 bases from V and 3 bases from J, with 13 bases between. This chain's CDR3 is CASSRDVGYTGELFF. The DNA of the CDR3 is TGTGCCAGCAGCCGTGACGTAGGGTACACCGGGGAGCTGTTTTTT.

The V call is TRBV9, the J call TRBJ2-5, with TRBD1 matching over 10 bases. The J call is doubtful: the DNA matches TRBJ2-7 better. The CDR3 sequence is 14 residues long. The germline V gene encodes CDR1 SGDLS and CDR2 YYNGEE. DNA for the CDR3: TGTGCCAGCAGCGGTACCGGGACAGGGGTCGAGCAGTACTTC. This sequence encodes CASSGTGTGVEQYF.

The V gene is TRBV6-6, the J gene TRBJ2-5; a possible D gene is TRBD1 (5 bases). The DNA end lines up better with TRBJ2-7; the J call may be wrong. Germline CDR1 and CDR2: MNHNY and SVGAGI (reference sequence). This CDR3 is built from 14 residues. The CDR3 loop is CASSLGHLPNEQYF. The CDR3 DNA is TGTGCCAGCAGTTTAGGACATTTACCCAACGAGCAGTACTTC.